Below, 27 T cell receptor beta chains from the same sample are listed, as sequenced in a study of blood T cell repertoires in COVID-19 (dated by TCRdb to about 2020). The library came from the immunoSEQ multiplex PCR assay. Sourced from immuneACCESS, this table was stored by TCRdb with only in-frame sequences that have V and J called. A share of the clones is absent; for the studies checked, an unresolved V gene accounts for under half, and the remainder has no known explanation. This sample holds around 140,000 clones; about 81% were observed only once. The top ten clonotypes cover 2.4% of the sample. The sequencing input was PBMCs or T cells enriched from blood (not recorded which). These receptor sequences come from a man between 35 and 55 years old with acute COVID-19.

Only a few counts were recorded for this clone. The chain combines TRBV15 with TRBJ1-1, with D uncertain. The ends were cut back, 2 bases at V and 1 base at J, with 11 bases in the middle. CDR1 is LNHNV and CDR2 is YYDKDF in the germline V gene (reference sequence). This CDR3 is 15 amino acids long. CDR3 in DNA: TGTGCCACCAGCAGACCTTCTCCAGGGAACACTGAAGCTTTCTTT. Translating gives CATSRPSPGNTEAFF. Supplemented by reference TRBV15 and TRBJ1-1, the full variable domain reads DAMVIQNPRYQVTQFGKPVTLSCSQTLNHNVMYWYQQKSSQAPKLLFHYYDKDFNNEADTPDNFQSRRPNTSFCFLDIRSPGLGDTAMYLCATSRPSPGNTEAFFGQGTRLTVV.

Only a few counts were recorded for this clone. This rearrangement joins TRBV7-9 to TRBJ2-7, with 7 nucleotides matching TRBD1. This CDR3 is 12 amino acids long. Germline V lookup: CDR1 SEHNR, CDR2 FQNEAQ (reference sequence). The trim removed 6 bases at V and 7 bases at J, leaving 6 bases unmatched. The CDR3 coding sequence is TGTGCCAGCAGTTTGACAGGGTTTGAGCAGTACTTC. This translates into CASSLTGFEQYF.

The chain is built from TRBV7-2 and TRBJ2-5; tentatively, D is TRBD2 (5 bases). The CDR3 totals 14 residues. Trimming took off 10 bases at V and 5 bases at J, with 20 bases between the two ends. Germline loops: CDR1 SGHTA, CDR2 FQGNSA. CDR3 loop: CAISLGFRGETQYF. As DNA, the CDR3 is TGTGCCATCTCCCTAGGGTTTCGCGGGGAGACCCAGTACTTC.

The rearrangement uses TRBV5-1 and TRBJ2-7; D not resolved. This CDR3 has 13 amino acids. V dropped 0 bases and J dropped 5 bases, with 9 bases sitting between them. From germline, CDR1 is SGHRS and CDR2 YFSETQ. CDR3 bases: TGCGCCAGCAGCTTGGTGGGCTACGACGAGCAGTACTTC. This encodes CASSLVGYDEQYF.

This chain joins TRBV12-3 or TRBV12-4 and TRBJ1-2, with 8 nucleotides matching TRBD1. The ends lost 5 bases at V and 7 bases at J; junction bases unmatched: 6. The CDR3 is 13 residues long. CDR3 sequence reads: CASSVRTGLGYTF. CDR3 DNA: TGTGCCAGCAGTGTACGGACAGGGCTTGGCTACACCTTC.

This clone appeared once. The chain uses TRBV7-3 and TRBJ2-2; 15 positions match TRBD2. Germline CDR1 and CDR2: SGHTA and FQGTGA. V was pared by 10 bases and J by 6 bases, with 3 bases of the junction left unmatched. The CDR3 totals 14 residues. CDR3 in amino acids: CATGLAGGAGELFF. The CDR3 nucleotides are TGTGCCACTGGACTAGCGGGAGGGGCCGGGGAGCTGTTTTTT.

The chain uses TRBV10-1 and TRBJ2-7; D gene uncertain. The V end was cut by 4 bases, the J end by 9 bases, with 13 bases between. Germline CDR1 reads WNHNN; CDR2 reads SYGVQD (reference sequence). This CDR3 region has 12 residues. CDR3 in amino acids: CASSGNEARQYF. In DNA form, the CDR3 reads TGCGCCAGCAGTGGAAATGAGGCTAGGCAGTACTTC.

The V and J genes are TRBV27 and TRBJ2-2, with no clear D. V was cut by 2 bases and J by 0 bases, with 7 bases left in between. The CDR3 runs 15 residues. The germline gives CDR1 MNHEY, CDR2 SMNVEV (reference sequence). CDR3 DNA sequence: TGTGCCAGCAGTTTAAAAGCTACGAACACCGGGGAGCTGTTTTTT. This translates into CASSLKATNTGELFF.

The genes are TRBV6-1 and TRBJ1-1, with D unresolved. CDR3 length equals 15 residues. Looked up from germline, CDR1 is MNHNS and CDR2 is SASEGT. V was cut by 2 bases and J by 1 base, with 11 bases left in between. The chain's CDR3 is CASSEFAGGNTEAFF. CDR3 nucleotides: TGTGCCAGCAGTGAATTCGCGGGAGGGAACACTGAAGCTTTCTTT.

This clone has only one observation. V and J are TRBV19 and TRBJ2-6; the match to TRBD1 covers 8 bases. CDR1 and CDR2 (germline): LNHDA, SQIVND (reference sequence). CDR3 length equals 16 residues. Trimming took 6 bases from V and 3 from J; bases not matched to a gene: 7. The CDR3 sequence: CASRPDRENGANVLTF. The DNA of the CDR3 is TGTGCCAGTAGACCGGACAGGGAGAATGGGGCCAACGTCCTGACTTTC.

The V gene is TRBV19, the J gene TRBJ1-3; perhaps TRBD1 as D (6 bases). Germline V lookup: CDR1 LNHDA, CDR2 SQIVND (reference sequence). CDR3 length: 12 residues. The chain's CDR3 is CAAGAAGNTIYF. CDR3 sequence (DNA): TGTGCGGCAGGGGCAGCTGGAAACACCATATATTTT. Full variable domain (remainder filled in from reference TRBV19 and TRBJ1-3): DGGITQSPKYLFRKEGQNVTLSCEQNLNHDAMYWYRQDPGQGLRLIYYSQIVNDFQKGDIAEGYSVSREKKESFPLTVTSAQKNPTAFYLCAAGAAGNTIYFGEGSWLTVV.

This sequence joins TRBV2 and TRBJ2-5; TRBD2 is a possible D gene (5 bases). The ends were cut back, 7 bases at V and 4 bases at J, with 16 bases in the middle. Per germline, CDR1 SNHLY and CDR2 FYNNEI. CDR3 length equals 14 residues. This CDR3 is CASTPLLDGETQYF. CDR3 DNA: TGTGCCAGCACCCCCCTACTAGACGGAGAGACCCAGTACTTC.

DNA for the CDR3: TGTGCCAGCAGCGTGTCCGGGAGGGACACTGAAGCTTTCTTT. This gives the protein CASSVSGRDTEAFF. The chain links TRBV9 to TRBJ1-1; D uncertain. V was shortened by 2 bases and J by 3 bases, with 11 bases between the two germline ends. CDR3 length: 14 amino acids. Germline V gene data show CDR1 as SGDLS and CDR2 as YYNGEE.

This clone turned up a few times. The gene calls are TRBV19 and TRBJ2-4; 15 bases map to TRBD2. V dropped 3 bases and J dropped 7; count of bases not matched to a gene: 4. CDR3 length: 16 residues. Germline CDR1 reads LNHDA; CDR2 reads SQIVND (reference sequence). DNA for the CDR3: TGTGCCAGTAGTATCGGACTAGCGGGAGGGCAGAACATTCAGTACTTC. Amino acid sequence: CASSIGLAGGQNIQYF.

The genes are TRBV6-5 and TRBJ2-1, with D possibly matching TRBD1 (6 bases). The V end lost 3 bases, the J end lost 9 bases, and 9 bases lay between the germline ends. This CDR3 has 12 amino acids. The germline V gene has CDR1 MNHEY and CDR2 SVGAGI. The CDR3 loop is CASSYQQGEQFF. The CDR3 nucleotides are TGTGCCAGCAGTTATCAACAGGGTGAGCAGTTCTTC.

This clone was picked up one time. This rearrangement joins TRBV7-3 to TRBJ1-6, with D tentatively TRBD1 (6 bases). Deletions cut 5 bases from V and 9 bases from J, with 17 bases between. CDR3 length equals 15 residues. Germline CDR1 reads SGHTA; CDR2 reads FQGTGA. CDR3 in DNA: TGTGCCAGCAGCCAGAGGACAGTTAATCTTTCACCCCTCCACTTT. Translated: CASSQRTVNLSPLHF.

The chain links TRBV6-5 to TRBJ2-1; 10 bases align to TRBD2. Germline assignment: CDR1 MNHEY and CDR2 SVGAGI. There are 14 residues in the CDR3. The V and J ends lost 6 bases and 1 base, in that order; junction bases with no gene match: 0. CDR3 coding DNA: TGTGCCAGCAGGACTAGCGGGTCCTACAATGAGCAGTTCTTC. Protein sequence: CASRTSGSYNEQFF.

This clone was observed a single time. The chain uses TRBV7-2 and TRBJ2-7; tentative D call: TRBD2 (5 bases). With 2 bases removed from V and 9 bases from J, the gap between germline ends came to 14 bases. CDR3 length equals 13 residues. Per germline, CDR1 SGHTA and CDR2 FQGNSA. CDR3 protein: CASSLREESGQYF. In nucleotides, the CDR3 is TGTGCCAGCAGCTTACGGGAAGAAAGCGGGCAGTACTTC.

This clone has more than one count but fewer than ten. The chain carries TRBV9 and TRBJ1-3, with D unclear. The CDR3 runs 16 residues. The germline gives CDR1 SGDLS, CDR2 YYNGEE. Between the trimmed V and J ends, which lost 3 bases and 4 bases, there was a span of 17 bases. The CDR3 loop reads CASSARMEAWGNTIYF. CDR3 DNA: TGTGCCAGCAGCGCCCGAATGGAGGCGTGGGGAAACACCATATATTTT.

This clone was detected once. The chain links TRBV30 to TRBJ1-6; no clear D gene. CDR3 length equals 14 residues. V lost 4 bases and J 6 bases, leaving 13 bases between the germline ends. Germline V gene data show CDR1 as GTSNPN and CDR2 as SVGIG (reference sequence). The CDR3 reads CAWKRGLLNSPLHF. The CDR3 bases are TGTGCCTGGAAGCGGGGATTACTTAATTCACCCCTCCACTTT.

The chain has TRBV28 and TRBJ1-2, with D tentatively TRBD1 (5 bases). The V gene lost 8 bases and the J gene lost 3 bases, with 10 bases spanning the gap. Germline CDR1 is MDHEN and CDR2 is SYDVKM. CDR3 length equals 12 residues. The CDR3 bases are TGTGCCAGCTTTTTAGGGGACTATGGCTACACCTTC. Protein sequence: CASFLGDYGYTF.

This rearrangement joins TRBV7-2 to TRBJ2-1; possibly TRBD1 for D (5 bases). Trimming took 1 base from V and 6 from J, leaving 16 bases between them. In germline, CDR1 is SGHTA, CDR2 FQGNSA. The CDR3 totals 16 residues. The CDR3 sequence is CASSLEGATSSNEQFF. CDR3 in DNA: TGTGCCAGCAGCTTAGAAGGGGCTACCAGTTCCAATGAGCAGTTCTTC.

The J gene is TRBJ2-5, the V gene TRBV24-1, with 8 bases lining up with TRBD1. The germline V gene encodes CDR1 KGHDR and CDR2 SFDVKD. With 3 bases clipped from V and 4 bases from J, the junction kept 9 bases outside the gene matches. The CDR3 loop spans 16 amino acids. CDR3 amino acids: CATSDGGQGSPETQYF. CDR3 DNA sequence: TGTGCCACCAGTGATGGCGGACAGGGAAGTCCAGAGACCCAGTACTTC.

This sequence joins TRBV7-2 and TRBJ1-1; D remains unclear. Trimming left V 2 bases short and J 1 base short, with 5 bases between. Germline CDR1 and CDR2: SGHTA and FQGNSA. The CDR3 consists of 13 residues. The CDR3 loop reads CASSLFGNTEAFF. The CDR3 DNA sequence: TGTGCCAGCAGCTTATTCGGGAACACTGAAGCTTTCTTT.

CDR3 in DNA: TGTGCCAGCAGCCGTTCAGGGGGCGCCGATGAAAAACTGTTTTTT. Its translation: CASSRSGGADEKLFF. V is TRBV4-2 and J is TRBJ1-4, with 8 nucleotides matching TRBD1. The ends lost 4 bases at V and 6 bases at J; junction bases unmatched: 7. This CDR3 has 15 residues. Germline V lookup: CDR1 LGHNA, CDR2 YNFKEQ.

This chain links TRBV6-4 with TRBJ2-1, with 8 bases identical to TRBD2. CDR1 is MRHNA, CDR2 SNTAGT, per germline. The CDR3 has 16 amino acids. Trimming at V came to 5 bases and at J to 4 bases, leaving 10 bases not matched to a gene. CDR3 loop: CASSRAGESGYNEQFF. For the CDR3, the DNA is TGTGCCAGCAGTAGAGCGGGAGAGTCGGGATACAATGAGCAGTTCTTC.

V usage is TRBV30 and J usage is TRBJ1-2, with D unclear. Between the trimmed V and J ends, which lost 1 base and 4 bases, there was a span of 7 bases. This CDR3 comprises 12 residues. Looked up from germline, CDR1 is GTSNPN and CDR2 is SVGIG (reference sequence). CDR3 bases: TGTGCCTGGAGTGAAAACTCCTATGGCTACACCTTC. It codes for CAWSENSYGYTF.